This T cell receptor (beta chain) emerged from a study of fetal regulatory T cell absence and autoimmunity. Study in general: Exocrine pancreas autoimmunity occurred in IPEX patients lacking clinical diabetes. Study-level findings and limits: Oligoclonal TCR enrichment in pancreas over cord blood reached over 85-fold for some clones.

Sequencing was at survey level. Sequenced by immunoSEQ multiplex PCR; TCRdb stores in-frame clones only, minus some. The sample consists of some 50,000 clones, roughly 80% of them appearing once. Trimming cost V 2 bases and J 2 bases, with 1 base left between them. The CDR3 covers 11 residues. The germline V gene has CDR1 SGHRS and CDR2 YFSETQ. A note on this clone: The antigen is unknown.

The clonotype originates from a newborn boy with IPEX syndrome. The sequenced sample consisted of cord blood. The chain employs TRBV5-1 and TRBJ2-5; D not certain. CDR3 bases: TGCGCCAGCAGCTTTCAAGAGACCCAGTACTTC. As protein: CASSFQETQYF. Together with reference TRBV5-1 and TRBJ2-5, the CDR3 gives the full variable domain: KAGVTQTPRYLIKTRGQQVTLSCSPISGHRSVSWYQQTPGQGLQFLFEYFSETQRNKGNFPGRFSGRQFSNSRSEMNVSTLELGDSALYLCASSFQETQYFGPGTRLLVL.